This T cell receptor beta chain is from a study of neurological immune-mediated disorders. It was by 5'RACE with 10-nucleotide random UMIs that the cDNA was made. TCRdb redid the calling of the 5' RACE reads with MiXCR, one entry per CDR3 protein. The data contain roughly 50,000 distinct CDR3 sequences, approximately 12% of them singletons. Time point denoted: longitudinal time-point 3. This clonotype has a handful of counts. V was trimmed by 2 bases and J by 7 bases, leaving 10 bases between them. This CDR3 is built from 13 residues. Per germline, CDR1 SGHRS and CDR2 YFSETQ. Sequenced material: PBMCs. The clonotype comes from a male donor with HTLV-1-associated myelopathy (HAM/TSP). This rearrangement joins TRBV5-1 to TRBJ1-5; D is ambiguous. This chain's CDR3 is CASSFGLDQPQHF. The CDR3 bases are TGCGCCAGCAGCTTCGGGTTAGACCAGCCCCAGCATTTT.